This T cell receptor (beta chain) was sequenced for a study of T cell responses to AZD1222 COVID-19 vaccine. Turning to the study itself: Second-dose groups at about 4 or about 12 weeks were pooled. Points from the study as a whole: Once two AZD1222 doses were given, Spike-specific TCR breadth and depth went up. Spike regions recognized by vaccine-associated CD4 TCRs spanned the protein, led by 160-218 and 743-854.

Generated by immunoSEQ multiplex PCR, the TCRdb table keeps only in-frame clones and is missing some. The data contain about 160,000 clones, approximately 91% of them singletons. Points on this clone: Its antigen is as yet unknown.

The germline V gene has CDR1 MNHEY and CDR2 SVGAGI. The CDR3 length is 15 residues. Trimming removed 7 bases from V and 4 bases from J; junction bases left unmatched: 7. The chain combines TRBV6-5 with TRBJ2-2; 9 bases agree with TRBD2. The sample consisted of peripheral blood, taken on day 0 of AZD1222 vaccination. The TCR comes from an adult in good health. In DNA, the CDR3 is TGTGCCAGCACGAAAAGCGGGAGGTTCACCGGGGAGCTGTTTTTT. It codes for CASTKSGRFTGELFF.